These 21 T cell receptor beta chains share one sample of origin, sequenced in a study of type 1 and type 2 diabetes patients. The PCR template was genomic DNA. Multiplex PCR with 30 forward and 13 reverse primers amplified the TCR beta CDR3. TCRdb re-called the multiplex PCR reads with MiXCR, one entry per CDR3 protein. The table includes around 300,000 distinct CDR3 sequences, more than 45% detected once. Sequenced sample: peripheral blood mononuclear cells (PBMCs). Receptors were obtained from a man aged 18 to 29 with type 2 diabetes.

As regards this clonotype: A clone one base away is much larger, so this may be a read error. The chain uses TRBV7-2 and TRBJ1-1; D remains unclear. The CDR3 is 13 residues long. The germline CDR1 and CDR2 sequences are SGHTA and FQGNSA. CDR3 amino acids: CASSLGLNTGAFF. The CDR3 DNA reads TGTGCCAGCAGCTTAGGGTTGAACACTGGAGCTTTCTTT. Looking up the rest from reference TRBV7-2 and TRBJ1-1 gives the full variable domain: GAGVSQSPSNKVTEKGKDVELRCDPISGHTALYWYRQSLGQGLEFLIYFQGNSAPDKSGLPSDRFSAERTGGSVSTLTIQRTQQEDSAVYLCASSLGLNTGAFFGQGTRLTVV.

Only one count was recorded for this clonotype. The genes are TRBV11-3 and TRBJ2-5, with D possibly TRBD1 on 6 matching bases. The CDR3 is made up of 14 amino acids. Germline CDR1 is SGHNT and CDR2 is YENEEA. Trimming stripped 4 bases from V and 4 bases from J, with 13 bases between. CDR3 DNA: TGTGCCAGCAGCTCGACCCAGGGGTCAGAGACCCAGTACTTC. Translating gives CASSSTQGSETQYF.

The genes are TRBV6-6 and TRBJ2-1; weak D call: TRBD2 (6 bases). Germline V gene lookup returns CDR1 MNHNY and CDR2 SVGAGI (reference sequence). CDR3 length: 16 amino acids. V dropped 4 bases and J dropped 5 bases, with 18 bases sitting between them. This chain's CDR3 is CASSFLAGRPDNEQFF. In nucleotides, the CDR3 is TGTGCCAGCAGTTTCCTTGCGGGACGGCCAGACAATGAGCAGTTCTTC.

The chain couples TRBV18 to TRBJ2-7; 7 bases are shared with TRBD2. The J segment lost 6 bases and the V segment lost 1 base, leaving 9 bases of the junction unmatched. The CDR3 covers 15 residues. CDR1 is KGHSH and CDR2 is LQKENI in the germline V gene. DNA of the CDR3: TGTGCCAGCTCACCACTGGCGGGAGCCGGCGTCGAGCAGTACTTC. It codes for CASSPLAGAGVEQYF.

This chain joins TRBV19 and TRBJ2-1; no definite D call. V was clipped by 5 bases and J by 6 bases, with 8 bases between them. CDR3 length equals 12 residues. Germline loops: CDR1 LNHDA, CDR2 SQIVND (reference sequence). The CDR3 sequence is CASSLGFNEQFF. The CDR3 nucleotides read TGTGCCAGTAGTTTAGGCTTCAATGAGCAGTTCTTC.

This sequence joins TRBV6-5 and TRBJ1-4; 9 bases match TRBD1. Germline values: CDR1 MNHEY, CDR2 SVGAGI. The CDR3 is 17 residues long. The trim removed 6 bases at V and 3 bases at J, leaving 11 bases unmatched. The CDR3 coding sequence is TGTGCCAGCAGGCGCACAGGGGGCGGAGTACCTAATGAAAAACTGTTTTTT. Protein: CASRRTGGGVPNEKLFF.

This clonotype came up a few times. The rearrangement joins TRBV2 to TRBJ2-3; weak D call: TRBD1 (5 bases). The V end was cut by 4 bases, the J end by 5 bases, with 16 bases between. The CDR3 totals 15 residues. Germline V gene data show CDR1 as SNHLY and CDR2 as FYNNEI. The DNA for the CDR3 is TGTGCCAGCAGTGGGGAAGGGGCGGCTGGAGATACGCAGTATTTT. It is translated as CASSGEGAAGDTQYF.

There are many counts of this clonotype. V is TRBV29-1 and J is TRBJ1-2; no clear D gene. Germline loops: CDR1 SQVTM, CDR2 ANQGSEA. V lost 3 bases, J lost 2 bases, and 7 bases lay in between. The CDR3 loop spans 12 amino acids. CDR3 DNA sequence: TGCAGCGTTGATGACGGAAACTATGGCTACACCTTC. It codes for CSVDDGNYGYTF.

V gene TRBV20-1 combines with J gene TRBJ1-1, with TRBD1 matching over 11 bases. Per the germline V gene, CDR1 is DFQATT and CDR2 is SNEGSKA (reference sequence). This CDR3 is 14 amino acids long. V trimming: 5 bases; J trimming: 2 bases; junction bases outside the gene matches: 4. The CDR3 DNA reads TGCAGTGCTGCGGACAGGGGGCAAAACACTGAAGCTTTCTTT. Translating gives CSAADRGQNTEAFF.

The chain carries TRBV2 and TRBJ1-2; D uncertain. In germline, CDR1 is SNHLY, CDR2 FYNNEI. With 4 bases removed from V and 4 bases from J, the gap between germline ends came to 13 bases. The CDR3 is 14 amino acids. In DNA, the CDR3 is TGTGCCAGCAGTGTGGCTGGGAACCTCTATGGCTACACCTTC. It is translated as CASSVAGNLYGYTF.

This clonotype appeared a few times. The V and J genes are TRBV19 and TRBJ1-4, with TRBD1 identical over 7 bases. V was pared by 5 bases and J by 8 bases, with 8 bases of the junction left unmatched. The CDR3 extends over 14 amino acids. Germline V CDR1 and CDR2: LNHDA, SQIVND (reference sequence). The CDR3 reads CASSGQEEQEKLFF. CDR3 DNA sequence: TGTGCCAGTAGTGGACAGGAGGAACAGGAAAAACTGTTTTTT. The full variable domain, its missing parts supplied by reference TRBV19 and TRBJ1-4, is DGGITQSPKYLFRKEGQNVTLSCEQNLNHDAMYWYRQDPGQGLRLIYYSQIVNDFQKGDIAEGYSVSREKKESFPLTVTSAQKNPTAFYLCASSGQEEQEKLFFGSGTQLSVL.

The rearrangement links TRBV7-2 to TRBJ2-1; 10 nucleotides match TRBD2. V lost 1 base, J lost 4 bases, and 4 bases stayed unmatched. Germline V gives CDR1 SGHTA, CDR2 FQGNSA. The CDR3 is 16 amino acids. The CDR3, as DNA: TGTGCCAGCAGCTTAGTCTCTAGCGGGAGTTACAATGAGCAGTTCTTC. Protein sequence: CASSLVSSGSYNEQFF.

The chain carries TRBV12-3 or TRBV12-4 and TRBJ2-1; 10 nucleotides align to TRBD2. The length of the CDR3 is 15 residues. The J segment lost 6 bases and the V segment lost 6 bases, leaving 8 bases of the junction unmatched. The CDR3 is CASSLAGVSGNEQFF. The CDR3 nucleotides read TGTGCCAGCAGCCTAGCGGGAGTTTCAGGCAATGAGCAGTTCTTC.

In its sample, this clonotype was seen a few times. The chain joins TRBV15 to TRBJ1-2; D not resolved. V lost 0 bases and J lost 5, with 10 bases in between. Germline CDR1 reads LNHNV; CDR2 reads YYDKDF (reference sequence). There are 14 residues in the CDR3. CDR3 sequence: CATSRDGSVYGYTF. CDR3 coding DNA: TGTGCCACCAGCAGAGATGGCAGTGTATATGGCTACACCTTC.

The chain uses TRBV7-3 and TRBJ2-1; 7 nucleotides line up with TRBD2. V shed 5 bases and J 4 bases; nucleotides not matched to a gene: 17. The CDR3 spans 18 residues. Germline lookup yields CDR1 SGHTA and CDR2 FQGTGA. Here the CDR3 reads CASSQSDGDSGFYNEQFF. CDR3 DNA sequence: TGTGCCAGCAGCCAATCCGACGGGGATAGCGGGTTTTACAATGAGCAGTTCTTC. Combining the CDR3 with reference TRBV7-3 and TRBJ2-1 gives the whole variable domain GAGVSQTPSNKVTEKGKYVELRCDPISGHTALYWYRQSLGQGPEFLIYFQGTGAADDSGLPNDRFFAVRPEGSVSTLKIQRTERGDSAVYLCASSQSDGDSGFYNEQFFGPGTRLTVL.

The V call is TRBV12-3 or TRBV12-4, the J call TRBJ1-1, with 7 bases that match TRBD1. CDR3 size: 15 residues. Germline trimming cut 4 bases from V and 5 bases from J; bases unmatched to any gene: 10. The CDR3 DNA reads TGTGCCAGCAGTTCCCGAGACAGGGCGACGACTGAAGCTTTCTTT. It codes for CASSSRDRATTEAFF.

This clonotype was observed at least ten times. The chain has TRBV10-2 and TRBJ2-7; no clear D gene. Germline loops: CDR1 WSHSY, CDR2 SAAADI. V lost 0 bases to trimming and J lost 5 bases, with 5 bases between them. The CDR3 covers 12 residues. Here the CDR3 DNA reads TGCGCCAGCAGTGAGTCGATTGACGAGCAGTACTTC. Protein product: CASSESIDEQYF.

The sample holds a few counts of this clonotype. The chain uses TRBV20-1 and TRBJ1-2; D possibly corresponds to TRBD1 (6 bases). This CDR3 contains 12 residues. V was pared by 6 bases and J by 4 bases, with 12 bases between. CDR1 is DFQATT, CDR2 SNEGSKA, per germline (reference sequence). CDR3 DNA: TGCAGTGCCAATACAGGGACCTATGGCTACACCTTC. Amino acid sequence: CSANTGTYGYTF.

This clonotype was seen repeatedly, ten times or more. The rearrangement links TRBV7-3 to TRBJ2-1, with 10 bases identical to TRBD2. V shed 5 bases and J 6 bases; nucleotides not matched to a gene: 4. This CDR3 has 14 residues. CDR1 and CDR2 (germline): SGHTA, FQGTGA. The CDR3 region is CASSVSGGANEQFF. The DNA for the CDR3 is TGTGCCAGCAGCGTAAGCGGGGGGGCCAATGAGCAGTTCTTC.

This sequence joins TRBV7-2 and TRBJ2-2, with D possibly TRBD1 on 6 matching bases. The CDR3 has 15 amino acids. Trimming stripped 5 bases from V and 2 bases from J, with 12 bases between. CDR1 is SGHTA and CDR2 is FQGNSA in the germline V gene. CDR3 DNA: TGTGCCAGCAGCGCCGGGACACTTAACACCGGGGAGCTGTTTTTT. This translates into CASSAGTLNTGELFF.

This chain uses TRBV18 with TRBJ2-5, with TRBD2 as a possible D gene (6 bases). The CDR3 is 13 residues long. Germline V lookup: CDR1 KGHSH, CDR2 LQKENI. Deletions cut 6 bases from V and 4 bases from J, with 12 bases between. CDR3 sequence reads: CASSPLARETQYF. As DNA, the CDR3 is TGTGCCAGCTCGCCCCTAGCGAGAGAGACCCAGTACTTC. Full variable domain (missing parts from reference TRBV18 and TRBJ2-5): NAGVMQNPRHLVRRRGQEARLRCSPMKGHSHVYWYRQLPEEGLKFMVYLQKENIIDESGMPKERFSAEFPKEGPSILRIQQVVRGDSAAYFCASSPLARETQYFGPGTRLLVL.